The entry that follows covers one T cell receptor beta chain sequence. Using immunoSEQ multiplex PCR, the repertoire was profiled, and TCRdb retains in-frame clones only, with some absent. Here the sample spans 25,000 or so clones, more than 75% being singletons. The data are from a study of T cells in localized non-small cell lung cancer. Germline assignment: CDR1 LNHDA and CDR2 SQIVND (reference sequence). V trimming: 3 bases; J trimming: 3 bases; junction bases outside the gene matches: 7. This CDR3 has 16 residues. The sequencing here drew on peripheral blood, taken before any cancer treatment. The source of this sequence is a woman aged 35 to 70 with stage I lung adenocarcinoma. This chain uses TRBV19 with TRBJ2-3, with 9 positions matching TRBD1. The chain's CDR3 is CASSILAGQGTDTQYF. Here the CDR3 DNA reads TGTGCCAGTAGTATCCTGGCTGGACAGGGGACAGATACGCAGTATTTT.